What follows describes a single TCR beta chain. The data belong to a study of T cell changes during pregnancy in multiple sclerosis. Method: immunoSEQ multiplex PCR; TCRdb's copy keeps in-frame clones and lacks some. The data hold roughly 88,000 clones, with under 95% observed a single time. This receptor was obtained from a female donor with multiple sclerosis, enrolled in a pregnancy study. Here the sequenced sample was peripheral blood, taken in the first trimester of pregnancy.

CDR3 region: CASTGQGLTDTQYF. The CDR3 DNA reads TGTGCCAGCACAGGGCAGGGATTGACAGATACGCAGTATTTT. This sequence joins TRBV2 and TRBJ2-3, with D perhaps TRBD1 (5 bases). V was shortened by 7 bases and J by 3 bases, with 14 bases between the two germline ends. The CDR3 is made up of 14 amino acids. Germline-derived CDR1 and CDR2 are SNHLY and FYNNEI.